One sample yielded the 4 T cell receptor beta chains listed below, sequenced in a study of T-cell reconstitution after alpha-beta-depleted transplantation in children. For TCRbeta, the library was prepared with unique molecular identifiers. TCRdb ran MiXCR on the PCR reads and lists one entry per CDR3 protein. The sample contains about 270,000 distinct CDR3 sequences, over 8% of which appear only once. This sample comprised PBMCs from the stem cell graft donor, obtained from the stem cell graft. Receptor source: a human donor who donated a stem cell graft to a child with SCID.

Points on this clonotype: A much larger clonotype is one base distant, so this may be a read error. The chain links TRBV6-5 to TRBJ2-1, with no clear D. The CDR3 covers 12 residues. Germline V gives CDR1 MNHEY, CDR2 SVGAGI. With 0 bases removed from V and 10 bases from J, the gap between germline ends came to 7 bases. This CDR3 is CASSYSNGEQFF. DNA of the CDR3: TGTGCCAGCAGTTACTCTAACGGCGAGCAGTTCTTC.

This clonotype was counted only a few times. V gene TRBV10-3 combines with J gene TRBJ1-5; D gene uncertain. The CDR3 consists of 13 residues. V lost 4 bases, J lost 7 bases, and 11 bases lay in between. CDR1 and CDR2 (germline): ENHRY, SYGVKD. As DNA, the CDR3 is TGTGCCATCAGTGGCAGGTCGGAGCAGCCCCAGCATTTT. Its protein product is CAISGRSEQPQHF.

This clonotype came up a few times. In DNA, the CDR3 is TGTGCCAGCAGCTTAGGTGGTGGGGTTCAGCCCCAGCATTTT. It yields the protein CASSLGGGVQPQHF. The gene calls are TRBV7-2 and TRBJ1-5; no reliable D call. Per germline, CDR1 SGHTA and CDR2 FQGNSA. The V end lost 1 base, the J end lost 6 bases, and 10 bases lay between the germline ends. The CDR3 is made up of 14 amino acids.

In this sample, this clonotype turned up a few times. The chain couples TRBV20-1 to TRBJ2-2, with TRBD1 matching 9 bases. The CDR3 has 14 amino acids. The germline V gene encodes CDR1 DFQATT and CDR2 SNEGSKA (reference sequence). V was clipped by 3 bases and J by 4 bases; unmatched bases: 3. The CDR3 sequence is CSASGTGSTGELFF. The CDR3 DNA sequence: TGCAGTGCTAGTGGGACAGGGAGCACCGGGGAGCTGTTTTTT.